There are a few counts of the clone carrying this TCR beta chain. TCRdb called the 5' RACE reads again in MiXCR, with one record for every CDR3 protein. The sample lists roughly 47,000 distinct CDR3 sequences; 7.3% were seen once. This specimen comes from a study of T-cell memory formation after mild COVID-19. The CDR3 has 14 amino acids. Per germline, CDR1 MNHNY and CDR2 SVGAGI (reference sequence). Trimming left V 7 bases short and J 2 bases short, with 12 bases between. The sequence was collected from a man younger than 30 who had mild COVID-19 (a few samples of this study predate the infection). Cell type and time point are not known. Input material: PBMCs or a T cell subset sorted from them (not recorded which). This sequence joins TRBV6-6 and TRBJ2-1; possibly TRBD1 or TRBD2 for D (6 bases each). CDR3 sequence (DNA): TGTGCCAGCACCCCGGGGGCAACCTACAATGAGCAGTTCTTC. This encodes CASTPGATYNEQFF.